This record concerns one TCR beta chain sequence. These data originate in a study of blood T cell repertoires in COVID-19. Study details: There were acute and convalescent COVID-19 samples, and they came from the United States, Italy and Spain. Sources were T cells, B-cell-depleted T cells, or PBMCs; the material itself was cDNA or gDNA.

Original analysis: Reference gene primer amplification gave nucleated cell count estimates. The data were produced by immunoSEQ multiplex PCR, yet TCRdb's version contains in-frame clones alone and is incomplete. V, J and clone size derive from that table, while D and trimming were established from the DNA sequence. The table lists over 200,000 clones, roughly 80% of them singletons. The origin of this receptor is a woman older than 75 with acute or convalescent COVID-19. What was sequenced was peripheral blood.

CDR3 in DNA: TGTGCCAGCAGCGACATTCCGCGAGGCTACACCTTC. Translated: CASSDIPRGYTF. The chain joins TRBV7-9 to TRBJ1-2; D remains ambiguous. CDR1 is SEHNR, CDR2 FQNEAQ, per germline (reference sequence). The V and J ends lost 5 bases and 8 bases respectively, with 12 bases between them. This CDR3 is 12 amino acids long.